This section outlines one T cell receptor (beta chain) sequence together with its context. This sample stems from a study of blood T cell repertoires in COVID-19. Study in general: The United States, Italy and Spain were the sources of the acute and convalescent COVID-19 samples.

As originally analysed: Amplification with reference gene primers provided the estimates of nucleated cell counts. Some clones are missing from TCRdb's copy, which holds only in-frame ones; the method was immunoSEQ multiplex PCR. The V and J calls and the clone size are those of that table, but D and trimming were determined from the DNA. The top ten clones hold approximately 18% of a sample with more than 85,000 clones, over 65% of them seen once. The sequence was obtained from a woman between 55 and 75 years old with acute or convalescent COVID-19. Sequencing was done on a sample of peripheral blood.

CDR3: CAWRQMMNTEAFF. CDR3 in DNA: TGTGCCTGGAGACAGATGATGAACACTGAAGCTTTCTTT. The rearrangement joins TRBV30 to TRBJ1-1; D gene ambiguous. Germline V gene data show CDR1 as GTSNPN and CDR2 as SVGIG (reference sequence). The CDR3 contains 13 residues. Trimming removed 3 bases at V and 0 bases at J, with 8 bases between.